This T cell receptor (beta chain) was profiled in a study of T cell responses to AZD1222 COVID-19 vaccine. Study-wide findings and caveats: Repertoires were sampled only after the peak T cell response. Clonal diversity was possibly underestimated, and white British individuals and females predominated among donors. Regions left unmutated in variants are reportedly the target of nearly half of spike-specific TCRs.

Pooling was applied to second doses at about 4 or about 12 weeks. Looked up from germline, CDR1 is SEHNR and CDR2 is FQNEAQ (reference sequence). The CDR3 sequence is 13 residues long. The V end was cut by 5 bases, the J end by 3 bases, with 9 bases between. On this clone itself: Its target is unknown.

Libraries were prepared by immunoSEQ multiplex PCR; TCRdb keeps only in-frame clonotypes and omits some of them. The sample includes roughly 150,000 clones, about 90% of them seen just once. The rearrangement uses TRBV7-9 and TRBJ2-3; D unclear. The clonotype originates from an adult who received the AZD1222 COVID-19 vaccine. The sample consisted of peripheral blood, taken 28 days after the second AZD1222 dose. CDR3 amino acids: CASSLLETDTQYF. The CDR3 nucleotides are TGTGCCAGCAGCCTCCTGGAGACAGATACGCAGTATTTT.